Listed below are T cell receptor beta chains from one sample, sequenced in a study of response to subunit inactivated influenza vaccine. TCRdb re-called the RT-PCR reads through MiXCR, storing one row per CDR3 protein. The sample holds around 480,000 distinct CDR3 sequences, roughly 9.7% seen once. Sequenced here: PBMCs from blood, sampled more than 35 days after vaccination. The receptors come from a man aged 45-65 years who received an inactivated influenza vaccine. The CDR3 runs from the conserved cysteine through the conserved F or W. A D gene is named only where the DNA matches it firmly. The size field is filled for only some rows; it gives once, few, many or a size class.

>TRBD1|many|TRBV12-3/TRBV12-4|TRBJ1-6
TGTGCCAGCAGTGAAGCAGGGACAGGCACATCCCCCCTCCACTTT
CASSEAGTGTSPLHF
>TRBD2|NA|TRBV6-4|TRBJ2-1
TGTGCCAGCAGTGACAAGACTAGCGGGGCGGTGGATGAGCAGTTCTTC
CASSDKTSGAVDEQFF
>TRBD2|few|TRBV20-1|TRBJ2-4
TGCAGTGCTAGAGGACCACTAGCGACCCTAGCCAAAAACATTCAGTACTTC
CSARGPLATLAKNIQYF
>TRBD2|NA|TRBV29-1|TRBJ2-3
TGCAGCGTTGAAGGGGCTCTAGCGGGGTTGCCCACAGATACGCAGTATTTT
CSVEGALAGLPTDTQYF
>TRBD1|few|TRBV20-1|TRBJ1-2
TGCAGTGCCCCCCCTCAGACAGGGAAGATTAATGGCTACACCTTC
CSAPPQTGKINGYTF
>NA|many|TRBV29-1|TRBJ1-4
TGCGGGGCACAGGGCCCTAATGAAAAACTGTTTTTT
CGAQGPNEKLFF
>NA|few|TRBV9|TRBJ1-6
TGTGCCAGCAGCGTAGATGTCGGCCAGGGCTATAATTCACCCCTCCACTTT
CASSVDVGQGYNSPLHF
>TRBD2|NA|TRBV6-2/TRBV6-3|TRBJ2-3
TGTGCCAGCAGTTACTCGAAGGTAGCGGGAGAGCAAGATACGCAGTATTTT
CASSYSKVAGEQDTQYF
>TRBD2|many|TRBV20-1|TRBJ2-2
TGCAGTGCCTTAGGACTAGCCAACGGGGGCGGGGAGCTGTTTTTT
CSALGLANGGGELFF
>NA|NA|TRBV4-3|TRBJ1-5
TGCGCCAGCAGCCCCGATTTGAGTCGTAGCAATCAGCCCCAGCATTTT
CASSPDLSRSNQPQHF
>NA|many|TRBV9|TRBJ2-2
TGTGCCAGCAGCGTATCTAACGGGGTCTCCATCGGGGAGCTGTTTTTT
CASSVSNGVSIGELFF
>NA|NA|TRBV7-2|TRBJ2-2
TGTGCCAGCAGCTTAAGGGGGGGTGTGACCGGGGAGCTGTTTTTT
CASSLRGGVTGELFF
>TRBD2|few|TRBV5-4|TRBJ2-2
TGTGCCAGCAGGAGCGGGGGGGCCGGTAACACCGGGGAGCTGTTTTTT
CASRSGGAGNTGELFF
>NA|many|TRBV20-1|TRBJ1-1
TGCAGTGCTAGAGAGATAACCGGGGTTGGGACTGAAGCTTTCTTT
CSAREITGVGTEAFF
>TRBD2|many|TRBV29-1|TRBJ2-3
TGCAGCGTTTGGACGGGCCGCGGGAGGACAGATACGCAGTATTTT
CSVWTGRGRTDTQYF
>NA|NA|TRBV5-1|TRBJ2-5
TGCGCCAGCAGCTTGATCTCTAGCATGGAGACCCAGTACTTC
CASSLISSMETQYF
>TRBD2|NA|TRBV20-1|TRBJ2-5
TGCAGTGCTGCCGGGACTAGAATAGAGACCCAGTACTTC
CSAAGTRIETQYF
>NA|few|TRBV7-9|TRBJ2-2
TGTGCCAGCAGCCCAACAGGGATCGGGGAGCTGTTTTTT
CASSPTGIGELFF
>TRBD2|NA|TRBV20-1|TRBJ2-3
TGCAGTGCAACTAGCGGGAACACCCGCACAGATACGCAGTATTTT
CSATSGNTRTDTQYF
>NA|few|TRBV7-8|TRBJ2-3
TGTGCCAGCAGCTTACGTCCAGCCCTGAGCACAGATACGCAGTATTTT
CASSLRPALSTDTQYF
>TRBD2|NA|TRBV20-1|TRBJ2-3
TGCAGTGCCCGGACTAGCGGGAAAGGAGGCACAGATACGCAGTATTTT
CSARTSGKGGTDTQYF
>NA|NA|TRBV7-3|TRBJ2-1
TGTGCCAGCAGCTTAATGGGCGACAATGAGCAGTTCTTC
CASSLMGDNEQFF
>NA|many|TRBV12-3/TRBV12-4|TRBJ1-4
TGTGCCAGCAGTTTCGATGAAAAACTGTTTTTT
CASSFDEKLFF
>NA|many|TRBV5-6|TRBJ2-1
TGTGCCAGCCGTCCGCTGGCAGCGTACAATGAGCAGTTCTTC
CASRPLAAYNEQFF
>NA|NA|TRBV2|TRBJ1-2
TGTGCCAGCAGTGAAGATGGCAGGGATTTTGGCTACACCTTC
CASSEDGRDFGYTF
>NA|few|TRBV7-9|TRBJ2-1
TGTGCCAGCAGCTTATTTTCACTTTACAATGAGCAGTTCTTC
CASSLFSLYNEQFF
>NA|NA|TRBV5-5|TRBJ2-1
TGTGCCAGCAGTCGTGACAGTGGACAGTACAATGAGCAGTTCTTC
CASSRDSGQYNEQFF
>NA|few|TRBV5-1|TRBJ2-3
TGCGCCAGCAGCTCTCGGACGGAGAGCACAGATACGCAGTATTTT
CASSSRTESTDTQYF
>NA|NA|TRBV5-1|TRBJ2-7
TGCGCCAGCAGCACCGGACAGAAGGTCTCCGAGCAGTACTTC
CASSTGQKVSEQYF
>TRBD1|NA|TRBV5-4|TRBJ1-6
TGTGCCAGCAGCTTGGATGGAGGGGGCGCATATTCACCCCTCCACTTT
CASSLDGGGAYSPLHF
>NA|few|TRBV7-9|TRBJ2-1
TGTGCCAGCAGCAAGAGCTCCTACAATGAGCAGTTCTTC
CASSKSSYNEQFF
>NA|few|TRBV7-6|TRBJ2-1
TGTGCCAGCAGCTTCGGTCTCGGATCGCTCAATGAGCAGTTCTTC
CASSFGLGSLNEQFF
>TRBD1|few|TRBV20-1|TRBJ1-4
TGCAGTGCTAGAGATCCCGGGACAGGGAATGAAAAACTGTTTTTT
CSARDPGTGNEKLFF
>NA|many|TRBV28|TRBJ1-5
TGTGCCAGCAGTCCCTCCCCTGCTCGGGCGGATAGCAATCAGCCCCAGCATTTT
CASSPSPARADSNQPQHF
>TRBD2|many|TRBV10-3|TRBJ2-3
TGTGCCATCAGTGAGTTCTGGCTAGCGGGAGCTAGCAGGGATACGCAGTATTTT
CAISEFWLAGASRDTQYF
>TRBD1|NA|TRBV7-8|TRBJ1-2
TGTGCCAGCAGCGCTGGGACAGGGGATTTCTATGGCTACACCTTC
CASSAGTGDFYGYTF
>TRBD1|few|TRBV5-6|TRBJ2-1
TGTGCCAGCAGTACGACAGGGAAGGGTTCCTACAATGAGCAGTTCTTC
CASSTTGKGSYNEQFF
>NA|NA|TRBV4-2|TRBJ2-3
TGTGCCAGCAGCCAAGATCCCGGCAGGGTTGCAGATACGCAGTATTTT
CASSQDPGRVADTQYF
>NA|NA|TRBV27|TRBJ2-1
TGTGCCAGCGGCTCGAGCTCCTACAATGAGCAGTTCTTC
CASGSSSYNEQFF
>NA|few|TRBV11-2|TRBJ2-3
TGTGCCAGCAGCTTAGGGTTTGGGGGAGATACGCAGTATTTT
CASSLGFGGDTQYF
>NA|few|TRBV20-1|TRBJ2-7
TGCAGTGCCCAAGACCTAGGGAGTAACGGCGAGCAGTACTTC
CSAQDLGSNGEQYF
>NA|many|TRBV24-1|TRBJ1-1
TGTGCCACCAGTGATTCGGCAGACACTGAAGCTTTCTTT
CATSDSADTEAFF
>TRBD1|NA|TRBV12-3/TRBV12-4|TRBJ2-3
TGTGCCAGCAATTTAGGGACAGGGGTTTACACAGATACGCAGTATTTT
CASNLGTGVYTDTQYF
>NA|many|TRBV15|TRBJ2-1
TGTGCCACCAGCCAGGACTCAGGAGGGTACAATGAGCAGTTCTTC
CATSQDSGGYNEQFF
>NA|NA|TRBV6-5|TRBJ2-7
TGTGCCAGCAGTTACGGGGGGACGGGAGAGCAGTACTTC
CASSYGGTGEQYF
>NA|NA|TRBV18|TRBJ1-2
TGTGCCAGCTCACCACCGGATAAACCTCCTAACTATGGCTACACCTTC
CASSPPDKPPNYGYTF
>NA|many|TRBV7-2|TRBJ1-4
TGTGCCAGCAGCTTATCCGGGTTTGAAAAACTGTTTTTT
CASSLSGFEKLFF
>NA|NA|TRBV5-1|TRBJ2-5
TGCGCCAGCAGCCTGACAGTATTTGGGGCCCAGTACTTC
CASSLTVFGAQYF
>NA|NA|TRBV13|TRBJ2-5
TGTGCCAGCAGCGAGGGTCCTAGGGAGACCCAGTACTTC
CASSEGPRETQYF
>NA|few|TRBV10-3|TRBJ1-1
TGTGCCATCAGTGAGGGGGGGCCGGACACTGAAGCTTTCTTT
CAISEGGPDTEAFF
>NA|few|TRBV5-1|TRBJ2-1
TGCGCCAGCAGCTTGTATCAGGGGAGGGGTGAGCAGTTCTTC
CASSLYQGRGEQFF
>TRBD2|NA|TRBV24-1|TRBJ2-1
TGTGCCACCAGTGATGCTAGCGGGAGGGTACCCTACAATGAGCAGTTCTTC
CATSDASGRVPYNEQFF
>NA|NA|TRBV27|TRBJ1-1
TGTGCCAGCAGTTTAGGTAGTTACACTGAAGCTTTCTTT
CASSLGSYTEAFF